The 15 T cell receptor beta chains below were found in one sample sequenced in a study of beta chain features in type 1 diabetes. Study-wide results and limits: Shortening that was moderate but significant affected the TCRB CDR3s of Type 1 diabetes patients in all four CD4+ subsets.

No antigen is known for these receptors. Every isolated RNA sample was fully reverse transcribed, so sequencing captured expressed TCRB transcripts. This table comes from immunoSEQ multiplex PCR, and its TCRdb copy is limited to in-frame clones, with some not included. The sample consists of over 650,000 clones, roughly 13% of them appearing once. The sample taken for sequencing was naive CD4+ T cells from blood. The source of these receptors is a man in his late teens or twenties with type 1 diabetes.

The genes are TRBV19 and TRBJ2-1; D tentatively fits TRBD1 or TRBD2 (5 bases each). The CDR3 totals 15 residues. Germline values: CDR1 LNHDA, CDR2 SQIVND (reference sequence). V was shortened by 5 bases and J by 3 bases, with 14 bases between the two germline ends. The CDR3 bases are TGTGCCAGTAGTCTCCGGGACCCCGTCTACAATGAGCAGTTCTTC. This translates into CASSLRDPVYNEQFF.

This clone came up a few times. The J gene is TRBJ2-7, the V gene TRBV4-3, with 10 bases aligning to TRBD1. CDR1 is LGHNA and CDR2 is YSLEER in the germline V gene. The V segment lost 4 bases and the J segment 2 bases; nucleotides outside the gene matches: 2. This CDR3 has 14 amino acids. CDR3 sequence (DNA): TGCGCCAGCAGCCGCGGACAGGGGGCCTACGAGCAGTACTTC. Protein: CASSRGQGAYEQYF.

This clone was found a few times. The J gene is TRBJ2-7, the V gene TRBV10-3; a weak D match, TRBD1 (6 bases). V lost 8 bases to trimming and J lost 6 bases, with 11 bases between them. The CDR3 is made up of 11 amino acids. Germline CDR1 and CDR2: ENHRY and SYGVKD. The CDR3 DNA reads as TGTGCCATCCAGGGGTTTGGCGAGCAGTACTTC. It translates to CAIQGFGEQYF.

The V and J genes are TRBV6-5 and TRBJ1-1; D is uncertain. The CDR3 spans 14 residues. V was clipped by 6 bases and J by 2 bases, with 13 bases between them. Germline V gene sequence: CDR1 MNHEY, CDR2 SVGAGI. CDR3 in amino acids: CASSPVRENTEAFF. In DNA, the CDR3 is TGTGCCAGCAGCCCCGTTCGGGAAAACACTGAAGCTTTCTTT.

The rearrangement joins TRBV6-5 to TRBJ2-5, with D perhaps matching TRBD1 (5 bases). Trimming shortened V by 11 bases and J by 5 bases, and 9 bases separated the two germline ends. CDR1 MNHEY and CDR2 SVGAGI come from the germline V gene. This CDR3 spans 10 amino acids. The CDR3 here is CAGSGETQYF. CDR3 nucleotide sequence: TGTGCCGGTTCAGGGGAGACCCAGTACTTC.

On this clone itself: In the same sample, other DNA sequences code for this CDR3. CDR3 loop: CASSLYQETQYF. In DNA form, the CDR3 reads TGTGCCAGCAGCTTATACCAAGAGACCCAGTACTTC. The V and J genes are TRBV7-2 and TRBJ2-5, with D unresolved. V dropped 2 bases and J dropped 0 bases, with 1 base sitting between them. In germline, CDR1 is SGHTA, CDR2 FQGNSA. The CDR3 runs to 12 residues.

This clone was detected only a few times. The chain carries TRBV2 and TRBJ2-6; no firm D call. The CDR3 consists of 16 residues. Looked up from germline, CDR1 is SNHLY and CDR2 is FYNNEI. V was clipped by 4 bases and J by 0 bases, with 10 bases between them. In DNA form, the CDR3 reads TGTGCCAGCAGTGGTGACGGATCCTCTGGGGCCAACGTCCTGACTTTC. Amino acids: CASSGDGSSGANVLTF.

The rearrangement links TRBV7-2 to TRBJ2-7; 14 positions agree with TRBD2. This CDR3 is built from 15 residues. V gave up 3 bases and J gave up 2 bases; unmatched junction bases: 0. Germline V gene lookup returns CDR1 SGHTA and CDR2 FQGNSA. In DNA form, the CDR3 reads TGTGCCAGCAGCTTGACTAGCGGGAGGGCCTACGAGCAGTACTTC. Its translation is CASSLTSGRAYEQYF.

V is TRBV28 and J is TRBJ2-7; D is uncertain. Looked up from germline, CDR1 is MDHEN and CDR2 is SYDVKM. CDR3 length: 10 amino acids. The germline V and J ends were trimmed by 4 bases and 5 bases, with 3 bases remaining between them. In DNA form, the CDR3 reads TGTGCCAGCAGTTCGAACGAGCAGTACTTC. Its translation: CASSSNEQYF.

There are a few counts of this clone. This sequence joins TRBV4-3 and TRBJ1-2; D call uncertain. V shed 1 base and J shed 4 bases, with 7 bases lying between them. CDR1 and CDR2 from the germline V gene are LGHNA and YSLEER. This CDR3 region has 13 residues. As DNA, the CDR3 is TGCGCCAGCAGCCAAGTGGGCAGCTATGGCTACACCTTC. The encoded protein is CASSQVGSYGYTF.

This clone was observed a few times. The J gene is TRBJ1-2, the V gene TRBV5-6; 7 nucleotides align to TRBD1. Per germline, CDR1 SGHDT and CDR2 YYEEEE. CDR3 size: 15 residues. Trimming cost V 0 bases and J 4 bases; bases outside gene matches: 6. The CDR3 sequence: CASSLDNRGVYGYTF. DNA for the CDR3: TGTGCCAGCAGCTTGGATAACAGGGGAGTCTATGGCTACACCTTC. The entire variable domain, with the rest obtained from reference TRBV5-6 and TRBJ1-2, is as follows: DAGVTQSPTHLIKTRGQQVTLRCSPKSGHDTVSWYQQALGQGPQFIFQYYEEEERQRGNFPDRFSGHQFPNYSSELNVNALLLGDSALYLCASSLDNRGVYGYTFGSGTRLTVV.

The rearrangement uses TRBV30 and TRBJ1-5; D not resolved. Germline-derived CDR1 and CDR2 are GTSNPN and SVGIG (reference sequence). The CDR3 sequence is 14 residues long. V was clipped by 2 bases and J by 4 bases, with 12 bases between them. CDR3 sequence reads: CAWSPGSPNQPQHF. The CDR3 region has the DNA TGTGCCTGGAGTCCGGGGTCCCCAAATCAGCCCCAGCATTTT.

This chain connects TRBV7-2 to TRBJ2-3; no firm D call. V was clipped by 3 bases and J by 3 bases, with 4 bases between them. This CDR3 contains 12 residues. Germline loops: CDR1 SGHTA, CDR2 FQGNSA. CDR3 loop: CASSFETDTQYF. Written as DNA, the CDR3 is TGTGCCAGCAGCTTCGAGACAGATACGCAGTATTTT. Supplemented by reference TRBV7-2 and TRBJ2-3, the full variable domain reads GAGVSQSPSNKVTEKGKDVELRCDPISGHTALYWYRQSLGQGLEFLIYFQGNSAPDKSGLPSDRFSAERTGGSVSTLTIQRTQQEDSAVYLCASSFETDTQYFGPGTRLTVL.

This clone has a handful of counts. The chain links TRBV5-1 to TRBJ2-3, with 8 bases that match TRBD2. V shed 2 bases and J 6 bases; nucleotides not matched to a gene: 8. Germline-derived CDR1 and CDR2 are SGHRS and YFSETQ. The CDR3 covers 15 residues. Here the CDR3 reads CASSFSGTSEDTQYF. The CDR3 bases are TGCGCCAGCAGCTTTAGCGGGACCTCGGAGGATACGCAGTATTTT.

J is TRBJ1-2 and V is TRBV10-3, with 7 bases matching TRBD1. Per germline, CDR1 ENHRY and CDR2 SYGVKD. The CDR3 consists of 13 residues. J was trimmed by 2 bases and V by 6 bases; bases with no gene match: 3. CDR3 sequence: CAISTQGNYGYTF. CDR3 nucleotides: TGTGCCATCAGCACACAGGGGAACTATGGCTACACCTTC.